This entry features one TCR beta chain sequence. The antigen remains unidentified. V lost 5 bases, J lost 7 bases, and 10 bases lay in between. Germline CDR1 reads SGHVS; CDR2 reads FNYEAQ. The CDR3 consists of 12 residues. Then a second PCR, running roughly 7 to 12 cycles, was carried out with a sample-barcoded 5' primer and a J-beta primer mix. All cDNA molecules were each tagged by a template-switch adaptor with 12 random nucleotides. MiXCR, applied by TCRdb to the 5' RACE reads, yields one record per CDR3 protein. The sample shows around 650,000 distinct CDR3 sequences, roughly 41% of them seen only once. This entry is derived from a study of blood T cells in healthy people across ages. Whole-study results and caveats: Long-lived and aged donors differed, with more naive CD4+ cells and higher diversity in the long-lived.

Sequencing was done on a sample of blood. The rearrangement links TRBV7-6 to TRBJ2-3; maybe TRBD2 (5 bases). The sequence derives from a man aged 80 or over in good health. CDR3 sequence: CASSTPGNTQYF. DNA for the CDR3: TGTGCCAGCAGCACCCCGGGGAATACGCAGTATTTT.